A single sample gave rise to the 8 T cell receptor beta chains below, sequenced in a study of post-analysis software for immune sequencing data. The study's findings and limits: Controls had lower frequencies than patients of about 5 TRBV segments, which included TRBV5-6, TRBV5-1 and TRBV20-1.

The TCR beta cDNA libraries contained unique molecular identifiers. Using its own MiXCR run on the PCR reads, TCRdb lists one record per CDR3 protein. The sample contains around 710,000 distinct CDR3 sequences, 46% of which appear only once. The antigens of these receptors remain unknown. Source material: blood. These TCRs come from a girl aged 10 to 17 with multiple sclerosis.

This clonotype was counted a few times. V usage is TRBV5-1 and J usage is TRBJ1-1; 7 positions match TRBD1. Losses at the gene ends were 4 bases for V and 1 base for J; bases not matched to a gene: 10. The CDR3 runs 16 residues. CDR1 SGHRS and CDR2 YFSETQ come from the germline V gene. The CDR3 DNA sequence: TGCGCCAGCAGCCGCCCGGGACAGCCCCAGAACACTGAAGCTTTCTTT. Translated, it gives CASSRPGQPQNTEAFF.

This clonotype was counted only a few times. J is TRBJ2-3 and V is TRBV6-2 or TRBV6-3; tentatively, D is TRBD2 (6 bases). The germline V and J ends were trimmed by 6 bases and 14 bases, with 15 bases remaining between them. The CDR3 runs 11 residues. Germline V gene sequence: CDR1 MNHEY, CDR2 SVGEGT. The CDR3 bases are TGTGCCAGCAGGCGGGACTTTCTATGGTATTTT. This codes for CASRRDFLWYF.

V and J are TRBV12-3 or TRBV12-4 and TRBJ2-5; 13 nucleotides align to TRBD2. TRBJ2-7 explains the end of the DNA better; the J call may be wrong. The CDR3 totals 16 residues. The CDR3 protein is CASSASTSGRRYEQYF. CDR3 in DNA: TGTGCCAGCAGTGCCTCGACTAGCGGGAGGAGGTACGAGCAGTACTTC.

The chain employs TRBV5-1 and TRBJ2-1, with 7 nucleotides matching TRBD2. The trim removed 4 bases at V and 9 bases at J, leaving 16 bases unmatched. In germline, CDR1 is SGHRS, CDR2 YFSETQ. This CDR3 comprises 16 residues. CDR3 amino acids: CASSGGTTYLQGEQFF. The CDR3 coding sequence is TGCGCCAGCAGCGGCGGGACTACCTATCTACAAGGTGAGCAGTTCTTC. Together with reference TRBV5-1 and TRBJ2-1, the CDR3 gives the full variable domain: KAGVTQTPRYLIKTRGQQVTLSCSPISGHRSVSWYQQTPGQGLQFLFEYFSETQRNKGNFPGRFSGRQFSNSRSEMNVSTLELGDSALYLCASSGGTTYLQGEQFFGPGTRLTVL.

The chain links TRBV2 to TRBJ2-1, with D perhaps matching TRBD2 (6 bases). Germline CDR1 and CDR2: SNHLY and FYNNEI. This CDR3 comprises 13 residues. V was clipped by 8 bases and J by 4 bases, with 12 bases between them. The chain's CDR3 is CASGRERYNEQFF. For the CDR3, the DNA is TGTGCCAGCGGACGGGAGCGGTACAATGAGCAGTTCTTC.

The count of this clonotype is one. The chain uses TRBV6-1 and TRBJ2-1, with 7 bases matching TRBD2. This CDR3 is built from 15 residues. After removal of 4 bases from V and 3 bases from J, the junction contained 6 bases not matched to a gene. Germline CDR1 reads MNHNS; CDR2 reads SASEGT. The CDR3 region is CASSGSSGRYNEQFF. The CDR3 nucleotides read TGTGCCAGCAGTGGGAGTAGCGGGCGCTACAATGAGCAGTTCTTC.

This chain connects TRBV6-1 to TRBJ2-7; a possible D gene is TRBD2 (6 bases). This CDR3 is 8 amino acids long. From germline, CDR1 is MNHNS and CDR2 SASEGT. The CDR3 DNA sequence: TGTGCAAGCGGGGAGCAGTACTTC. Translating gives CASGEQYF.

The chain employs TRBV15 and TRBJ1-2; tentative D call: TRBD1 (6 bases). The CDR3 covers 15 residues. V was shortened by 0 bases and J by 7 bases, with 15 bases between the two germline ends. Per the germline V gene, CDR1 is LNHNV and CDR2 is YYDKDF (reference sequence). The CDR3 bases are TGTGCCACCAGCAGAGATAGGGGGTGGGCAGCTGGCTACACCTTC. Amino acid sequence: CATSRDRGWAAGYTF.